This entry lists 8 T cell receptor beta chains sequenced from one sample in a study of T cells in Graves' hyperthyroidism and ophthalmopathy. Amplification targeted TCR beta CDR3 regions from RNA transcripts. HTBI primers were the set used in a first-round RT-PCR of the TCR CDR3. One entry per CDR3 protein results from TCRdb running MiXCR on the multiplex PCR reads. Altogether hundreds of thousands of distinct CDR3 sequences are present, 20% being singletons, with the ten largest covering 30% to 40%. The source material was blood. These receptor sequences come from a man aged 25 to 45 with Graves' ophthalmopathy.

This clonotype was counted between two and nine times. This chain connects TRBV27 to TRBJ2-7; D not certain. Trimming took off 6 bases at V and 5 bases at J, with 8 bases between the two ends. The CDR3 totals 11 residues. CDR1 is MNHEY and CDR2 is SMNVEV in the germline V gene (reference sequence). CDR3 sequence: CASRGNHEQYF. The CDR3 DNA is TGTGCCAGCAGGGGCAACCACGAGCAGTACTTC.

This clonotype was seen more than once but under ten times. This chain uses TRBV5-1 with TRBJ2-7; 13 nucleotides agree with TRBD2. The CDR3 length is 19 residues. The trim removed 2 bases at V and 4 bases at J, leaving 15 bases unmatched. Germline CDR1 SGHRS, CDR2 YFSETQ. CDR3 protein: CASSFHRLAGGPTPYEQYF. The CDR3 nucleotides are TGCGCCAGCAGCTTTCACCGACTAGCGGGAGGTCCAACCCCTTACGAGCAGTACTTC.

This chain uses TRBV11-2 with TRBJ2-1; 16 positions agree with TRBD2. Germline V gene sequence: CDR1 SGHAT, CDR2 FQNNGV. After removal of 5 bases from V and 1 base from J, the junction contained 5 bases not matched to a gene. CDR3 length equals 18 residues. CDR3 in amino acids: CASSTGTSGRGSYNEQFF. Written as DNA, the CDR3 is TGTGCCAGCAGCACTGGGACTAGCGGGAGGGGGTCCTACAATGAGCAGTTCTTC.

V gene TRBV28 combines with J gene TRBJ1-1; 10 bases match TRBD1. Germline CDR1 is MDHEN and CDR2 is SYDVKM. This CDR3 is built from 16 residues. Trimming took 5 bases from V and 1 from J; bases not matched to a gene: 7. CDR3: CASSLRQGAANTEAFF. The CDR3 DNA is TGTGCCAGCAGTCTCAGACAGGGGGCTGCGAACACTGAAGCTTTCTTT.

This clonotype appeared many times. The chain has TRBV28 and TRBJ1-1; unclear D gene. CDR1 MDHEN and CDR2 SYDVKM come from the germline V gene. V gave up 3 bases and J gave up 6 bases, with 8 bases separating them. CDR3 length: 12 amino acids. The CDR3 sequence is CASSFLGAEAFF. The CDR3, as DNA: TGTGCCAGCAGTTTTCTAGGTGCTGAAGCTTTCTTT.

V is TRBV20-1 and J is TRBJ2-5; TRBD1 matches at 9 bases. CDR3 length: 15 residues. The germline CDR1 and CDR2 sequences are DFQATT and SNEGSKA (reference sequence). The V and J ends lost 6 bases and 4 bases, in that order; junction bases with no gene match: 12. The CDR3 region has the DNA TGCAGTGCAACGGGACAGGGTATTGGCGGAGAGACCCAGTACTTC. This codes for CSATGQGIGGETQYF.

This clonotype was recorded at least ten times. V is TRBV18 and J is TRBJ1-5; the D is unclear. The length of the CDR3 is 13 residues. V lost 2 bases, J lost 4 bases, and 6 bases lay in between. Germline lookup yields CDR1 KGHSH and CDR2 LQKENI. CDR3 nucleotides: TGTGCCAGCTCACCAGTGGCTAATCAGCCCCAGCATTTT. Its translation is CASSPVANQPQHF.

This CDR3 reads CASSRDANYGYTF. As DNA, the CDR3 is TGTGCCAGCAGCCGAGACGCAAACTATGGCTACACCTTC. This chain links TRBV7-2 with TRBJ1-2; D is uncertain. Trimming pared 5 bases from V and 2 bases from J, leaving 9 bases between. The CDR3 runs to 13 residues. Germline V CDR1 and CDR2: SGHTA, FQGNSA.